This T cell receptor (beta chain) is drawn from a study of blood T cell repertoires in COVID-19. Across the study: PBMCs, B-cell-depleted T cells, or T cells were the source of the cDNA or gDNA that made up the material.

Trimming took 0 bases from V and 1 from J; bases not matched to a gene: 4. The CDR3 is 17 residues long. Germline-derived CDR1 and CDR2 are SGHRS and YFSETQ. In this sample, this clone turned up once. Sequenced by immunoSEQ multiplex PCR; TCRdb stores in-frame clones only, minus some. The sample comprises 120,000 or so clones, 88% of which are singletons, and 1.5% rests with the top ten. Sample: peripheral blood. This receptor was taken from a human donor in a cohort sampled during active COVID-19. V gene TRBV5-1 combines with J gene TRBJ2-3; TRBD2 agrees at 11 bases. As DNA, the CDR3 is TGCGCCAGCAGCTTGGGGGCACTAGCGGGGGGCACAGATACGCAGTATTTT. Its translation is CASSLGALAGGTDTQYF. Combining the CDR3 with reference TRBV5-1 and TRBJ2-3 gives the whole variable domain KAGVTQTPRYLIKTRGQQVTLSCSPISGHRSVSWYQQTPGQGLQFLFEYFSETQRNKGNFPGRFSGRQFSNSRSEMNVSTLELGDSALYLCASSLGALAGGTDTQYFGPGTRLTVL.